This T cell receptor beta chain originates from a study of memory CD4+ T cells and cytomegalovirus serostatus. Overall study context: Of the healthy Belgian adults, 9 or 10 were CMV seropositive and 20 to 30 seronegative. Study-level findings and limits: CD4+ memory repertoires contained 67 of 164 reported CMV TCRbeta sequences. Suggested: most of the CMV-linked TCR signature lies in CD4+ memory cells.

Single viable CD3+CD4+CD8-CD45RO+ cells were sorted as the memory CD4+ T cells. Authors' data handling: After removing out-of-frame reads, 2 million to 2.5 million distinct TCRbeta sequences remained. This table comes from immunoSEQ multiplex PCR, and its TCRdb copy is limited to in-frame clones, with some not included. V, J and clone size are those of that table, while D and trimming were read from the DNA. The table records 75,000 to 90,000 clones, less than 90% of them present only once. This clone has more than one count but fewer than ten. Its antigen is currently unknown. The CDR3 loop spans 12 amino acids. Trimming at V came to 11 bases and at J to 2 bases, leaving 5 bases not matched to a gene. Germline assignment: CDR1 ENHRY and CDR2 SYGVKD.

This chain uses TRBV10-3 with TRBJ1-2; TRBD1 matches 7 bases. Material: memory CD4+ T cells from blood. The receptor comes from an adult in good health and CMV-seronegative. The CDR3 coding sequence is TGTGCCGCCTCGACAGGGAACTATGGCTACACCTTC. This gives the protein CAASTGNYGYTF.